This section outlines one T cell receptor beta chain sequence together with its context. Its antigen is unidentified. These data are taken from a study of T cells after posttransplantation cyclophosphamide. Busulfan-fludarabine conditioning, marrow transplant, and cyclophosphamide on days +3 and +4 were administered. Sequencing was performed with immunoSEQ multiplex PCR; in TCRdb, only in-frame clones are kept and a portion is missing. Of just under 20,000 clones in the sample, 87% were seen once. Germline CDR1 and CDR2: SGHKS and YYEKEE (reference sequence). The CDR3 runs to 16 residues. J lost 4 bases, V lost 4 bases, and 9 bases had no gene match. Findings and caveats of the study: Tissue-infiltrating T cells from skin or gut overlapped little with blood T cells.

The material was PBMCs, obtained after allogeneic stem cell transplant with posttransplant cyclophosphamide. The TCR was taken from a female patient in her 40s who received an allogeneic stem cell transplant from a related donor, was CMV-positive, and had no GVHD. The T cells may partly be graft donor cells. The rearrangement joins TRBV5-5 to TRBJ2-2; 8 positions agree with TRBD1. The CDR3: CASSRTGRDGTGELFF. CDR3 bases: TGTGCCAGCAGCAGGACAGGGAGAGACGGCACCGGGGAGCTGTTTTTT. The full variable domain, rest sourced from reference TRBV5-5 and TRBJ2-2, is DAGVTQSPTHLIKTRGQQVTLRCSPISGHKSVSWYQQVLGQGPQFIFQYYEKEERGRGNFPDRFSARQFPNYSSELNVNALLLGDSALYLCASSRTGRDGTGELFFGEGSRLTVL.